This T cell receptor beta chain was identified during a study of blood T cell repertoires in COVID-19. In the study overall: The United States, Italy and Spain supplied acute and convalescent COVID-19 samples. In each case, the material was cDNA or gDNA derived from T cells, B-cell-depleted T cells, or PBMCs.

Per the study methods: From reference gene primer amplification, estimates of nucleated cell counts were derived. The repertoire was sequenced with immunoSEQ multiplex PCR; TCRdb's copy has only in-frame clones and lacks some. The V and J calls and the clone size are those of that table, but D and trimming were determined from the DNA. The sample consists of 20,000 to 30,000 clones, nearly 90% of them appearing once. The V end lost 6 bases, the J end lost 3 bases, and 12 bases lay between the germline ends. The CDR3 spans 14 residues. The germline V gene encodes CDR1 MNHEY and CDR2 SVGAGI. This TCR came from a human donor in a cohort sampled during active COVID-19. The sequenced sample consisted of peripheral blood. The chain couples TRBV6-5 to TRBJ1-5, with D possibly matching TRBD1 (6 bases). The CDR3 DNA sequence: TGTGCCAGCAGGCCACAGGGAGCCAATCAGCCCCAGCATTTT. Translating it yields CASRPQGANQPQHF.